A single sample gave rise to the 13 T cell receptor beta chains below, sequenced in a study of shared clonotypes between healthy human individuals. CD45RO-negative CD8 cells positively selected for CCR7 made up the naive population, which excluded terminally differentiated effector memory CD45RA+ cells. This table comes from immunoSEQ multiplex PCR, and its TCRdb copy is limited to in-frame clones, with some not included. Of about 680,000 clones in the sample, 92% are singletons; the top ten hold nearly 25%. The sequencing input was naive CD8+ T cells sorted from blood. These receptors were collected from a man aged 25-45 years in good health.

The chain has TRBV19 and TRBJ2-1; 7 bases line up with TRBD2. The germline gives CDR1 LNHDA, CDR2 SQIVND (reference sequence). The V segment lost 5 bases and the J segment 0 bases; nucleotides outside the gene matches: 16. The CDR3 contains 19 residues. The CDR3 here is CASSPGPRVAGASYNEQFF. CDR3 nucleotide sequence: TGTGCCAGTAGTCCCGGTCCCCGAGTAGCGGGTGCCTCCTACAATGAGCAGTTCTTC.

The rearrangement uses TRBV6-1 and TRBJ1-2; the D gene is possibly TRBD1 (6 bases). V was clipped by 6 bases and J by 4 bases, with 6 bases between them. There are 11 residues in the CDR3. Germline V gene data show CDR1 as MNHNS and CDR2 as SASEGT. The CDR3 loop is CASRDSYGYTF. The CDR3 DNA is TGTGCCAGCAGGGACAGCTATGGCTACACCTTC.

This chain joins TRBV4-1 and TRBJ1-5; D is undetermined. Trimming took 4 bases from V and 0 from J, leaving 13 bases between them. The CDR3 extends over 16 amino acids. Germline V CDR1 and CDR2: MGHRA, YSYEKL. In DNA, the CDR3 is TGCGCCAGCAGCCTCCTGCCGGGCTATAGCAATCAGCCCCAGCATTTT. It codes for CASSLLPGYSNQPQHF.

V and J are TRBV5-5 and TRBJ2-7; possible D gene TRBD2, 6 bases. Germline V gene lookup returns CDR1 SGHKS and CDR2 YYEKEE (reference sequence). The CDR3 extends over 15 amino acids. Trimming took off 4 bases at V and 3 bases at J, with 17 bases between the two ends. The CDR3 DNA reads TGTGCCAGCAGCCAAGCGGCGGGGTCCATCTACGAGCAGTACTTC. This sequence encodes CASSQAAGSIYEQYF.

The chain is built from TRBV21-1 and TRBJ2-3; TRBD2 is the table's D call and was not checked against the DNA. TRBV21-1 is a pseudogene locus. This CDR3 is built from 18 residues. The CDR3 coding sequence is TGTGCCAGCAGCAAAGGGACTAGCGGGAAAACAACCACAGATACGCAGTATTTT. It specifies CASSKGTSGKTTTDTQYF.

The chain has TRBV5-1 and TRBJ2-6, with D maybe TRBD2 (6 bases). There are 16 residues in the CDR3. The V gene's germline CDR1 is SGHRS and CDR2 YFSETQ. Trimming took 4 bases from V and 0 from J, leaving 11 bases between them. The chain's CDR3 is CASSILEGSGANVLTF. The CDR3 DNA follows: TGCGCCAGCAGCATCCTGGAGGGCTCTGGGGCCAACGTCCTGACTTTC.

The chain combines TRBV11-2 with TRBJ2-7; D is perhaps TRBD1 or TRBD2 (6 bases each). This CDR3 spans 16 amino acids. Per the germline V gene, CDR1 is SGHAT and CDR2 is FQNNGV. V was pared by 5 bases and J by 5 bases, with 22 bases between. The CDR3 bases are TGTGCCAGCAGCCCCCTAAGGGGGGAGTTTTCGGACGAGCAGTACTTC. Its protein is CASSPLRGEFSDEQYF.

This clone occurred a few times. Distinct nucleotide sequences in the sample also encode this CDR3. The rearrangement uses TRBV7-9 and TRBJ2-7; D gene ambiguous. V lost 5 bases and J 3 bases, leaving 8 bases between the germline ends. Germline V gives CDR1 SEHNR, CDR2 FQNEAQ (reference sequence). CDR3 length: 12 amino acids. CDR3 bases: TGTGCCAGCAGCCGCAACAGCTACGAGCAGTACTTC. It codes for CASSRNSYEQYF.

The chain recombines TRBV28 with TRBJ2-2; D may be TRBD2 (5 bases). Trimming cost V 2 bases and J 7 bases, with 8 bases left between them. The CDR3 runs 13 residues. Germline lookup yields CDR1 MDHEN and CDR2 SYDVKM. CDR3 loop: CASSLARGGELFF. In DNA form, the CDR3 reads TGTGCCAGCAGTTTAGCCCGGGGCGGGGAGCTGTTTTTT.

This chain connects TRBV6-5 to TRBJ2-3, with 8 nucleotides matching TRBD2. Germline CDR1 reads MNHEY; CDR2 reads SVGAGI. The length of the CDR3 is 16 residues. V lost 0 bases to trimming and J lost 5 bases; unmatched junction nucleotides: 7. The CDR3 reads CASSYSPGGYGDTQYF. In nucleotides, the CDR3 is TGTGCCAGCAGTTACTCTCCGGGGGGGTACGGAGATACGCAGTATTTT.

The chain employs TRBV2 and TRBJ2-7; TRBD2 matches 7 bases. Germline assignment: CDR1 SNHLY and CDR2 FYNNEI. The CDR3 covers 15 residues. V trimming: 6 bases; J trimming: 0 bases; junction bases outside the gene matches: 8. The CDR3 here is CASSGLAESSYEQYF. The CDR3 nucleotides are TGTGCCAGCAGCGGGCTAGCGGAGAGCTCCTACGAGCAGTACTTC.

V gene TRBV6-5 combines with J gene TRBJ2-5; either TRBD1 or TRBD2 may fit D (5 bases each). Germline assignment: CDR1 MNHEY and CDR2 SVGAGI. This CDR3 is 12 amino acids long. Deletions cut 2 bases from V and 5 bases from J, with 6 bases between. The CDR3 DNA sequence: TGTGCCAGCAGTTACGAGGGGGAGACCCAGTACTTC. It encodes CASSYEGETQYF.

The chain recombines TRBV5-4 with TRBJ2-7; possible D gene TRBD1, 5 bases. CDR1 SGHNT and CDR2 YYREEE come from the germline V gene (reference sequence). V lost 3 bases and J 3 bases, leaving 10 bases between the germline ends. The CDR3 runs 13 residues. The CDR3 sequence is CASSSPDNYEQYF. The CDR3 DNA reads as TGTGCCAGCAGCTCTCCGGACAACTACGAGCAGTACTTC.